Following are 19 T cell receptor beta chains from one sample sequenced in a study of blood T cell repertoires in COVID-19. TCRdb keeps only in-frame clones here, not all; method: immunoSEQ multiplex PCR. This sample has fewer than 350,000 clones, with 70% to 90% found just once. The sample was PBMCs or T cells enriched from blood (not recorded which). These receptors were collected from a middle-aged woman who had recovered from COVID-19.

The chain couples TRBV28 to TRBJ2-5, with 8 bases lining up with TRBD1. The CDR3 extends over 13 amino acids. J lost 3 bases, V lost 3 bases, and 0 bases had no gene match. Germline CDR1 MDHEN, CDR2 SYDVKM. This chain's CDR3 is CASSLDREETQYF. The CDR3 region has the DNA TGTGCCAGCAGTTTGGACAGGGAAGAGACCCAGTACTTC.

This chain connects TRBV15 to TRBJ1-2; TRBD1 matches 8 bases. Germline trimming cut 1 base from V and 8 bases from J; bases unmatched to any gene: 6. Per the germline V gene, CDR1 is LNHNV and CDR2 is YYDKDF (reference sequence). The CDR3 extends over 14 amino acids. The CDR3 DNA reads TGTGCCACCAGCAGAGGGGACAGGCAAGGGGGCTACACCTTC. It yields the protein CATSRGDRQGGYTF.

This clone was detected only a few times. V gene TRBV5-1 combines with J gene TRBJ2-7; 11 positions match TRBD2. The germline gives CDR1 SGHRS, CDR2 YFSETQ. The CDR3 sequence is 15 residues long. V trimming: 6 bases; J trimming: 7 bases; junction bases outside the gene matches: 12. CDR3 nucleotides: TGCGCCAGCAACTTCGAACTAGCGGGAGCGGGGGAGCAGTACTTC. This sequence encodes CASNFELAGAGEQYF. The full variable domain, with the rest looked up from reference TRBV5-1 and TRBJ2-7, is KAGVTQTPRYLIKTRGQQVTLSCSPISGHRSVSWYQQTPGQGLQFLFEYFSETQRNKGNFPGRFSGRQFSNSRSEMNVSTLELGDSALYLCASNFELAGAGEQYFGPGTRLTVT.

The chain links TRBV27 to TRBJ2-7, with a weak D call TRBD1 (5 bases). Germline V CDR1 and CDR2: MNHEY, SMNVEV (reference sequence). This CDR3 contains 15 residues. V lost 5 bases and J 2 bases, leaving 16 bases between the germline ends. The CDR3 here is CASSPRRTPTYEQYF. The CDR3 region has the DNA TGTGCCAGCAGTCCGCGTAGGACACCTACCTACGAGCAGTACTTC.

CDR3 DNA: TGTGCCAGCAGTAGAAATAGCGGGAGCTTGGGCACCGGGGAGCTGTTTTTT. Translated: CASSRNSGSLGTGELFF. The chain has TRBV2 and TRBJ2-2, with 9 bases matching TRBD2. The trim removed 5 bases at V and 4 bases at J, leaving 11 bases unmatched. Germline V gives CDR1 SNHLY, CDR2 FYNNEI. The CDR3 contains 17 residues. The entire variable domain, with the rest obtained from reference TRBV2 and TRBJ2-2, is as follows: EPEVTQTPSHQVTQMGQEVILRCVPISNHLYFYWYRQILGQKVEFLVSFYNNEISEKSEIFDDQFSVERPDGSNFTLKIRSTKLEDSAMYFCASSRNSGSLGTGELFFGEGSRLTVL.

This sequence joins TRBV12-3 or TRBV12-4 and TRBJ2-2; D ambiguous. The CDR3 has 11 amino acids. Here the CDR3 reads CASTDTGELFF. The DNA of the CDR3 is TGTGCTTCTACAGACACCGGGGAGCTGTTTTTT.

The chain links TRBV5-1 to TRBJ2-7, with D uncertain. This CDR3 has 14 amino acids. The germline V and J ends were trimmed by 5 bases and 6 bases, with 18 bases remaining between them. CDR1 is SGHRS, CDR2 YFSETQ, per germline. Written as DNA, the CDR3 is TGCGCCAGCAGAGATTACCAGGCCACACGCGAGCAGTACTTC. Its protein is CASRDYQATREQYF.

The chain recombines TRBV15 with TRBJ1-5; TRBD1 might be the D (5 bases). The CDR3 contains 14 residues. Germline-derived CDR1 and CDR2 are LNHNV and YYDKDF (reference sequence). Between the trimmed V and J ends, which lost 5 bases and 0 bases, there was a span of 8 bases. The CDR3 reads CATSSGYSNQPQHF. The CDR3 DNA is TGTGCCACCAGCTCAGGGTATAGCAATCAGCCCCAGCATTTT.

The chain employs TRBV7-2 and TRBJ2-2, with TRBD1 matching 7 bases. The CDR3 is 13 amino acids. CDR1 is SGHTA and CDR2 is FQGNSA in the germline V gene. Unmatched junction bases numbered 3, after V lost 5 bases and J lost 6 bases. The CDR3 DNA reads as TGTGCCAGCAGCCTCGACAGGGCCGGGGAGCTGTTTTTT. It is translated as CASSLDRAGELFF.

The chain carries TRBV7-3 and TRBJ1-1; 8 bases are shared with TRBD1. Germline CDR1 reads SGHTA; CDR2 reads FQGTGA. V lost 5 bases, J lost 0 bases, and 2 bases stayed unmatched. This CDR3 comprises 14 residues. CDR3 bases: TGTGCCAGCAGCGTGACAGGGGTGAACACTGAAGCTTTCTTT. It encodes CASSVTGVNTEAFF.

The chain is built from TRBV10-1 and TRBJ2-7; TRBD1 is a possible D gene (6 bases). The CDR3 spans 13 residues. CDR1 is WNHNN and CDR2 is SYGVQD in the germline V gene (reference sequence). V was clipped by 6 bases and J by 4 bases, with 13 bases between them. The CDR3, as DNA: TGCGCCAGCAGGGCTACAGGGAAGTACGAGCAGTACTTC. The encoded protein is CASRATGKYEQYF.

The V gene is TRBV28, the J gene TRBJ1-2, with D possibly matching TRBD1 (6 bases). The CDR3 runs to 13 residues. Trimming removed 6 bases at V and 8 bases at J, with 16 bases between. CDR1 MDHEN and CDR2 SYDVKM come from the germline V gene. The CDR3 coding sequence is TGTGCCAGCAGCAACAACAGGGTAATGGGCTACACCTTC. Its translation is CASSNNRVMGYTF.

V usage is TRBV28 and J usage is TRBJ1-6; possibly TRBD1 for D (5 bases). Germline-derived CDR1 and CDR2 are MDHEN and SYDVKM. The CDR3 length is 13 residues. The germline V and J ends were trimmed by 6 bases and 10 bases, with 13 bases remaining between them. CDR3 coding DNA: TGTGCCAGCAGCTCGACAGTTAACTCACCCCTCCACTTT. The encoded protein is CASSSTVNSPLHF. The full variable domain, in which reference TRBV28 and TRBJ1-6 provide the parts outside the CDR3, is DVKVTQSSRYLVKRTGEKVFLECVQDMDHENMFWYRQDPGLGLRLIYFSYDVKMKEKGDIPEGYSVSREKKERFSLILESASTNQTSMYLCASSSTVNSPLHFGNGTRLTVT.

The chain employs TRBV7-2 and TRBJ1-6; maybe TRBD1 (5 bases). The germline V gene encodes CDR1 SGHTA and CDR2 FQGNSA. Between the trimmed V and J ends, which lost 4 bases and 8 bases, there was a span of 15 bases. The CDR3 extends over 15 amino acids. This chain's CDR3 is CASSWPEGGDSPLHF. The CDR3 bases are TGTGCCAGCAGCTGGCCCGAGGGAGGGGATTCACCCCTCCACTTT. Drawing the rest from reference TRBV7-2 and TRBJ1-6, the complete variable domain is GAGVSQSPSNKVTEKGKDVELRCDPISGHTALYWYRQSLGQGLEFLIYFQGNSAPDKSGLPSDRFSAERTGGSVSTLTIQRTQQEDSAVYLCASSWPEGGDSPLHFGNGTRLTVT.

V usage is TRBV28 and J usage is TRBJ1-5; a possible D gene is TRBD1 (6 bases). This CDR3 region has 18 residues. V was cut by 6 bases and J by 7 bases, with 28 bases left in between. Germline CDR1 and CDR2: MDHEN and SYDVKM. The CDR3 here is CASSLSPYTGIVRQPQHF. Written as DNA, the CDR3 is TGTGCCAGCAGCCTCTCGCCTTATACAGGGATCGTGAGACAGCCCCAGCATTTT.

The chain recombines TRBV5-5 with TRBJ1-1; the D gene is possibly TRBD1 (6 bases). V was clipped by 3 bases and J by 6 bases, with 12 bases between them. The CDR3 runs to 13 residues. Germline V CDR1 and CDR2: SGHKS, YYEKEE (reference sequence). CDR3 sequence: CASSSGQCAEAFF. As DNA, the CDR3 is TGTGCCAGCAGCTCAGGACAGTGCGCTGAAGCTTTCTTT. The complete variable domain, with remaining parts taken from reference TRBV5-5 and TRBJ1-1, reads DAGVTQSPTHLIKTRGQQVTLRCSPISGHKSVSWYQQVLGQGPQFIFQYYEKEERGRGNFPDRFSARQFPNYSSELNVNALLLGDSALYLCASSSGQCAEAFFGQGTRLTVV.

This sequence joins TRBV10-3 and TRBJ2-5; D is perhaps TRBD1 (5 bases). Deletions cut 3 bases from V and 3 bases from J, with 11 bases between. Per germline, CDR1 ENHRY and CDR2 SYGVKD. The CDR3 is made up of 14 amino acids. In DNA, the CDR3 is TGTGCCATCAGTGAAGGGGTAGGGAAAGAGACCCAGTACTTC. Translation gives CAISEGVGKETQYF.

The gene calls are TRBV7-9 and TRBJ2-7, with 8 bases that match TRBD2. Germline V gene data show CDR1 as SEHNR and CDR2 as FQNEAQ (reference sequence). The CDR3 is 16 amino acids. Losses at the gene ends were 5 bases for V and 4 bases for J; bases not matched to a gene: 13. The CDR3: CASSARSGSWPYEQYF. Written as DNA, the CDR3 is TGTGCCAGCAGCGCGAGAAGCGGGAGCTGGCCGTACGAGCAGTACTTC.

The chain employs TRBV6-2 or TRBV6-3 and TRBJ2-7; a possible D gene is TRBD2 (6 bases). Germline values: CDR1 MNHEY, CDR2 SVGEGT. This CDR3 has 14 amino acids. Trimming left V 3 bases short and J 5 bases short, with 14 bases between. The CDR3 DNA reads as TGTGCCAGCAGTTATTTCGGGACTGGGGACGAGCAGTACTTC. Amino acid sequence: CASSYFGTGDEQYF.